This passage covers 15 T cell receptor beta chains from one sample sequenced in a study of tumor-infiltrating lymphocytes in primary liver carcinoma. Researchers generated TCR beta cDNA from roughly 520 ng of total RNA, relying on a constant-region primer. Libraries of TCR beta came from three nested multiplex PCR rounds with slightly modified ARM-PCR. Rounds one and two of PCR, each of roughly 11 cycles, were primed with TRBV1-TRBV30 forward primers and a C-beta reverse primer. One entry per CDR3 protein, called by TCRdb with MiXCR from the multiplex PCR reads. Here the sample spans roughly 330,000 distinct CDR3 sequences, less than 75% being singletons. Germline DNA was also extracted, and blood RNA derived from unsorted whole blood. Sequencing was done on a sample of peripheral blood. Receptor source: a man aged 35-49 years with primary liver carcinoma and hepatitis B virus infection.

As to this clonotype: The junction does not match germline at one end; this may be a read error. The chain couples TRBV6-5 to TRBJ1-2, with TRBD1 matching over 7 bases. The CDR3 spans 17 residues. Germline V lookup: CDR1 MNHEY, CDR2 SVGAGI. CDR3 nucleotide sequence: TGTGCCAGCAGTTACGGGACAGAGTCACGATTTTGGGATGTCTACATCTTC. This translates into CASSYGTESRFWDVYIF.

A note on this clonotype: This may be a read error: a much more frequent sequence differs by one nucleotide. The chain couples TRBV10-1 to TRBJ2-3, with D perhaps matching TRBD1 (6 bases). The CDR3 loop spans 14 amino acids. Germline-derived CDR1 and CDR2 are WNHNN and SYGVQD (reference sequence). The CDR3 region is CTSSEGAGEDTQYF. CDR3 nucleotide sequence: TGCACCAGCAGTGAAGGGGCAGGGGAAGATACGCAGTATTTT.

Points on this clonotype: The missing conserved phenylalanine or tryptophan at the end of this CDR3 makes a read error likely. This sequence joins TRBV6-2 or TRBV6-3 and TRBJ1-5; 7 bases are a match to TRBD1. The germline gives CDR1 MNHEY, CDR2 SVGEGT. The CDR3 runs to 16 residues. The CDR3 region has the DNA TGTGCCGGCAGTTATGGAAGGGGGCTGGGCAATCAGCCCCAGCATTCT. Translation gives CAGSYGRGLGNQPQHS.

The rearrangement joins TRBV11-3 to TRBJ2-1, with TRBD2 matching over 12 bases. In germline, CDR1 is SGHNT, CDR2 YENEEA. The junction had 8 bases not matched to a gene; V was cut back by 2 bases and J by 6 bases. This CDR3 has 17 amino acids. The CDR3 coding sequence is TGTGCCAGCAGCTTACACTCCGGGACTAGCGGGTTCAATGAGCAGTTCTTC. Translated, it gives CASSLHSGTSGFNEQFF.

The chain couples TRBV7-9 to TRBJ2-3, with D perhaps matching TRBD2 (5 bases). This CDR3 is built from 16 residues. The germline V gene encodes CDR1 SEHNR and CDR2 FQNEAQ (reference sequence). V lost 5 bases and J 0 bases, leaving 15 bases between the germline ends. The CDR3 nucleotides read TGTGCCAGCAGCCCCAGTGGAGGCGGGAGCACAGATACGCAGTATTTT. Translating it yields CASSPSGGGSTDTQYF.

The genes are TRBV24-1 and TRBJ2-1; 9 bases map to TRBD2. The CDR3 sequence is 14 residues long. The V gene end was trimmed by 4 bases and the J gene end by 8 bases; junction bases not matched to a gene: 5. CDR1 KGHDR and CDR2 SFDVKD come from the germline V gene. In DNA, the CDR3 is TGTGCCACCAGTGACTCCGGACTAGCGTATGAGCAGTTCTTC. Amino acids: CATSDSGLAYEQFF.

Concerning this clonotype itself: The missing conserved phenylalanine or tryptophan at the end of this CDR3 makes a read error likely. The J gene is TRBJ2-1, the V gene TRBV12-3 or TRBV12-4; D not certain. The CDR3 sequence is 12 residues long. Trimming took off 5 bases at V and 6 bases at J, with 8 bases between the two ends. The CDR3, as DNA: TGTGCCAGCAGTACCCATGGCAATGAGCAGTTCTAC. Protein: CASSTHGNEQFY.

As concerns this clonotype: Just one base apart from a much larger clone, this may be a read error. The CDR3 bases are TGTGCCAAGAACGGGCATGAGTTTATGAACACTGAAGCTTTCTTT. Its protein is CAKNGHEFMNTEAFF. The V call is TRBV6-1, the J call TRBJ1-1, with D hard to call. Germline CDR1 reads MNHNS; CDR2 reads SASEGT. V was clipped by 10 bases and J by 0 bases, with 18 bases between them. CDR3 length: 15 residues.

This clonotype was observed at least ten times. In DNA form, the CDR3 reads TGTGCCAGCAGCCCAGCGTTGGACAGGAACACTGAAGCTTTCTTT. It is translated as CASSPALDRNTEAFF. J is TRBJ1-1 and V is TRBV6-5; a weak D match, TRBD1 (6 bases). Trimming removed 6 bases from V and 1 base from J, with 15 bases in between. This CDR3 is 15 amino acids long. In germline, CDR1 is MNHEY, CDR2 SVGAGI.

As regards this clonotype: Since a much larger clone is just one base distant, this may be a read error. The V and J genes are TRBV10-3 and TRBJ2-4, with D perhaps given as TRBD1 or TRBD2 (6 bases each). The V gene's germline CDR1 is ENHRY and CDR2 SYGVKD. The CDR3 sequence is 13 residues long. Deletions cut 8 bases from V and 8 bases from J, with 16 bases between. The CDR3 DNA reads TGTGCCATCGAAGGGGGGTTAAAAGACATTCAGTACTTC. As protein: CAIEGGLKDIQYF.

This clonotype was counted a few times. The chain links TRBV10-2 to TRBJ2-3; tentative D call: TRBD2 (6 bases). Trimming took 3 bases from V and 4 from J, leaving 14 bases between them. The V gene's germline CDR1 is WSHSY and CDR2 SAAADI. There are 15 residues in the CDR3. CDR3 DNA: TGCGCCAGCAGTGACGTGGGAGGAGCAGCAGATACGCAGTATTTT. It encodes CASSDVGGAADTQYF.

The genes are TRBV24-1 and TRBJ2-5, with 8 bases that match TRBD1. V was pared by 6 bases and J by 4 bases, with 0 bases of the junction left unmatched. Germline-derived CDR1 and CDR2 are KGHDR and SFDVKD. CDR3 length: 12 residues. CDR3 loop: CATSTGGETQYF. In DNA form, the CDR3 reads TGTGCCACCAGTACAGGGGGAGAGACCCAGTACTTC.

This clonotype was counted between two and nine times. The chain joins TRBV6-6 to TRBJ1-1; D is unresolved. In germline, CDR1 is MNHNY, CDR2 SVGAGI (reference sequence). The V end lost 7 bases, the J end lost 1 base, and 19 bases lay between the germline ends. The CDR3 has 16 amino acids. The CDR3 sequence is CASNYLALLRNTEAFF. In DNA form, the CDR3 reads TGTGCCAGCAACTATCTGGCCCTTCTGAGGAACACTGAAGCTTTCTTT.

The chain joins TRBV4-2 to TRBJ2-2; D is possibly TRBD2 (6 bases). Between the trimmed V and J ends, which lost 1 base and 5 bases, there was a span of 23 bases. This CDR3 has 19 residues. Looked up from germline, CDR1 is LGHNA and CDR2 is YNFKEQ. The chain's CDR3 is CASSQGMLAREPTTGELFF. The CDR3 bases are TGTGCCAGCAGCCAAGGGATGCTAGCGAGAGAGCCGACAACCGGGGAGCTGTTTTTT.

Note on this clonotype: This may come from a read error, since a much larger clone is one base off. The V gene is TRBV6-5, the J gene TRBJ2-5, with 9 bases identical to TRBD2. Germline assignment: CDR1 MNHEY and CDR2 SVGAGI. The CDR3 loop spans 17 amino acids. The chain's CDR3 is CASSRRETSGGGEIQYF. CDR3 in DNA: TGTGCCAGCAGCCGAAGGGAGACTAGCGGTGGGGGTGAGATCCAGTACTTC.